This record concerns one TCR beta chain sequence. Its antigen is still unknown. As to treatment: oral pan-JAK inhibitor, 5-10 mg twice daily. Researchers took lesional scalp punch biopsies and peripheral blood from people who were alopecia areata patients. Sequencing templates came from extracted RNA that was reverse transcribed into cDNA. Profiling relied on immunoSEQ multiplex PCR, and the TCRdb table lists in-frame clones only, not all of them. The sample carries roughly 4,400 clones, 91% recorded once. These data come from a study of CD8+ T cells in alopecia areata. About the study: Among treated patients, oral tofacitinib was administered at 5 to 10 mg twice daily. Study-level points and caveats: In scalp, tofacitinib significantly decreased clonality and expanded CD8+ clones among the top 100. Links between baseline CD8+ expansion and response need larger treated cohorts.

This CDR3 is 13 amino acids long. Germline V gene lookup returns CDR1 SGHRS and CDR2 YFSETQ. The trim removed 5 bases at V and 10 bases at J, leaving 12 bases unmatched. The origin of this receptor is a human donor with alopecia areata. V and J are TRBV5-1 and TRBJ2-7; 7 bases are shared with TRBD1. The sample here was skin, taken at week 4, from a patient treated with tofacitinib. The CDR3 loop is CASRSGQNLKQYF. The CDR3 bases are TGCGCCAGCAGATCGGGACAGAACTTGAAACAGTACTTC.